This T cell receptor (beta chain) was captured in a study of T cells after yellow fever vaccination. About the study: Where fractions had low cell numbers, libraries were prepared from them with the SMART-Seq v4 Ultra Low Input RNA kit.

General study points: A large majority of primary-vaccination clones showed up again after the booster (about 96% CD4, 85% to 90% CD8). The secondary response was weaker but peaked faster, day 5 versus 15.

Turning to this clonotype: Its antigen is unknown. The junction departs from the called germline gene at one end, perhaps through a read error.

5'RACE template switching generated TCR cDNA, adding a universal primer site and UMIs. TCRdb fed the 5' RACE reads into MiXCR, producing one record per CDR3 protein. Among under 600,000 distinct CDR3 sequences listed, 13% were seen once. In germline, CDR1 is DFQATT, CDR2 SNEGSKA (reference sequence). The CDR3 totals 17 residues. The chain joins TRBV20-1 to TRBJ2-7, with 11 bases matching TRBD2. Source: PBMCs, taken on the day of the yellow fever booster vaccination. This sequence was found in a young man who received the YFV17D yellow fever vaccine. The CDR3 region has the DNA TGCTGTGCGCCCCGCCCGGGGACTAGCGGAATCCTCTACGAGCAGTACTTC. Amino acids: CCAPRPGTSGILYEQYF.